The entry that follows covers one T cell receptor beta chain sequence. Antigen: not known. The data originate from a study of OX40 agonist ivuxolimab in advanced cancers. General study findings and limits: Expanded clones tended on average to be more numerous among CD8+ T cells than CD4+.

Sequenced by immunoSEQ multiplex PCR; TCRdb stores in-frame clones only, minus some. The table includes some 82,000 clones, around 90% detected once. CDR3 length: 16 amino acids. CDR1 and CDR2 from the germline V gene are SQVTM and ANQGSEA. Trimming removed 0 bases from V and 4 bases from J; junction bases left unmatched: 10. The TCR was taken from an adult with an advanced solid tumor such as melanoma, head and neck, liver or kidney cancer. The specimen was CD4+ or CD8+ T cells sorted from blood, collected in a trial of the OX40 agonist ivuxolimab. This rearrangement joins TRBV29-1 to TRBJ2-3, with 7 bases matching TRBD2. CDR3 sequence: CSVEDRRGRGPDTQYF. The DNA for the CDR3 is TGCAGCGTTGAAGATCGGCGCGGGAGAGGGCCAGATACGCAGTATTTT.